The present TCR beta chain was sequenced within a study of shared clonotypes between healthy human individuals. Study in general: CD4 naive cells filled three plates per donor, CD4 memory three, CD8 naive two and CD8 memory one.

Trimming stripped 3 bases from V and 10 bases from J, with 16 bases between. The CDR3 extends over 14 amino acids. Germline lookup yields CDR1 SEHNR and CDR2 FQNEAQ (reference sequence). Only in-frame clones appear in the TCRdb table, and some are missing; sequencing was by immunoSEQ multiplex PCR. Among about 2.4 million clones listed, more than 85% were seen once. Caucasian adults residing in Nashville, Tennessee made up all the donors. The sequencing sample was made of naive CD4+ T cells from PBMCs. Subset: CD45RA+ positively selected. V and J are TRBV7-9 and TRBJ2-4; a weak D match, TRBD1 (5 bases). This receptor was obtained from a man between 18 and 29 years old in good health. Some clones in this sample may be carry-over from other donors' samples. The CDR3 DNA reads TGTGCCAGCAGCTTTAGGACATACGATGGGATTCAGTACTTC. This encodes CASSFRTYDGIQYF.